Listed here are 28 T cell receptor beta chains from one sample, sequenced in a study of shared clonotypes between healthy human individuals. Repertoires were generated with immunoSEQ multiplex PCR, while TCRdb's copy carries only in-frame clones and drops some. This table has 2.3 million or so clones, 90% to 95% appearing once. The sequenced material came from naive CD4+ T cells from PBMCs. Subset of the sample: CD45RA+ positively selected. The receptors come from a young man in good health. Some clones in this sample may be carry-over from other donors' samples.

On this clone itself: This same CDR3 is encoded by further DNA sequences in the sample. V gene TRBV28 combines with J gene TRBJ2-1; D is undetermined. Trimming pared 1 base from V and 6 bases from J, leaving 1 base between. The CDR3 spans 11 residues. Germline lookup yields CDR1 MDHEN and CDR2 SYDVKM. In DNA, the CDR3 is TGTGCCAGCAGTTTATTCAATGAGCAGTTCTTC. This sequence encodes CASSLFNEQFF.

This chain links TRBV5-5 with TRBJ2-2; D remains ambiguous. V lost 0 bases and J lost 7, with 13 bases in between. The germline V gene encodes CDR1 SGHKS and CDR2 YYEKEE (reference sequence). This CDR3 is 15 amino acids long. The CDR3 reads CASSLDGPDLGELFF. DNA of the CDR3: TGTGCCAGCAGCTTGGACGGACCCGACCTCGGGGAGCTGTTTTTT.

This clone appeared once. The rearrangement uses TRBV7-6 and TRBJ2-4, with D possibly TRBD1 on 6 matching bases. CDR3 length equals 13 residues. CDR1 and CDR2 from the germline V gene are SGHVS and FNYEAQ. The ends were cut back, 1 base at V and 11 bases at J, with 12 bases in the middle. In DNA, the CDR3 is TGTGCCAGCAGCTTAGGGGCAGGGGCCTTTCAGTACTTC. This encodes CASSLGAGAFQYF.

The CDR3 DNA reads as TGTGCCAGCAGTTACCGGCAGGGAAGAGGAAACACCATATATTTT. It translates to CASSYRQGRGNTIYF. The chain has TRBV6-5 and TRBJ1-3, with a possible D match to TRBD1 (5 bases). The CDR3 runs 15 residues. Deletions cut 2 bases from V and 4 bases from J, with 12 bases between. CDR1 is MNHEY, CDR2 SVGAGI, per germline.

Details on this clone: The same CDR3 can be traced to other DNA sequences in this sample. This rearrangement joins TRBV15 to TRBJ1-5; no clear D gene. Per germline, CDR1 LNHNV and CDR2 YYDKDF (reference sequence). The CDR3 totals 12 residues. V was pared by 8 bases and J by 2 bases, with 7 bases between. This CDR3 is CATGRGNQPQHF. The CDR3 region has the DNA TGTGCCACCGGGAGGGGCAATCAGCCCCAGCATTTT.

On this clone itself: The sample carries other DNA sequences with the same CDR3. CDR3 region: CSVRQGADTQYF. DNA of the CDR3: TGCAGCGTTAGACAGGGCGCAGATACGCAGTATTTT. This chain connects TRBV29-1 to TRBJ2-3; 7 nucleotides align to TRBD1. The germline V gene has CDR1 SQVTM and CDR2 ANQGSEA. The CDR3 has 12 residues. Trimming took 5 bases from V and 4 from J; bases not matched to a gene: 3.

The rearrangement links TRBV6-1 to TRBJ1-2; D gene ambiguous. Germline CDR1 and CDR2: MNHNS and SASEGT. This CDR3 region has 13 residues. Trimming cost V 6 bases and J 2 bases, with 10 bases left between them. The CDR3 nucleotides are TGTGCCAGCAGCGTACAGAGAAACTATGGCTACACCTTC. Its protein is CASSVQRNYGYTF.

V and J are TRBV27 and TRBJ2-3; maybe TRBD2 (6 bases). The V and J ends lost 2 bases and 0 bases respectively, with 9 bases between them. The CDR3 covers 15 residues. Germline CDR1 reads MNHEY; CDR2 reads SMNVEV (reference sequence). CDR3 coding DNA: TGTGCCAGCAGTTTAGGGCTAGCGAGCACAGATACGCAGTATTTT. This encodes CASSLGLASTDTQYF.

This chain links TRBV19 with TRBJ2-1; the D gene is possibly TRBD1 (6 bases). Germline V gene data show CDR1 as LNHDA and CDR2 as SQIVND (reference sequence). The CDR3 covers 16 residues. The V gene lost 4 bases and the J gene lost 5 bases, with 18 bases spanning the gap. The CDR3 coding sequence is TGTGCCAGTAGTAAAAACAGGGCAATGGGACACAATGAGCAGTTCTTC. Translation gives CASSKNRAMGHNEQFF.

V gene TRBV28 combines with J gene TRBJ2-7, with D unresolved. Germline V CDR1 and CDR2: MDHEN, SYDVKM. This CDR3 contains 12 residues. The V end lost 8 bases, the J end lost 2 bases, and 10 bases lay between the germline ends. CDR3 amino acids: CASRSAPYEQYF. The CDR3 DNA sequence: TGTGCCAGCCGATCGGCCCCCTACGAGCAGTACTTC.

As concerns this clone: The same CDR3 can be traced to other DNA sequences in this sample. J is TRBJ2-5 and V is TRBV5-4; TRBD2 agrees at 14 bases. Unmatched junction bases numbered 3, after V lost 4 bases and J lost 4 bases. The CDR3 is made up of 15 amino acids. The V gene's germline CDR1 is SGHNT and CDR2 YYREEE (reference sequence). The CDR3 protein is CASSSGLAGGETQYF. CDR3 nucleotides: TGTGCCAGCAGCAGCGGACTAGCGGGAGGAGAGACCCAGTACTTC. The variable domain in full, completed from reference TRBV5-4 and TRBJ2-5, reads ETGVTQSPTHLIKTRGQQVTLRCSSQSGHNTVSWYQQALGQGPQFIFQYYREEENGRGNFPPRFSGLQFPNYSSELNVNALELDDSALYLCASSSGLAGGETQYFGPGTRLLVL.

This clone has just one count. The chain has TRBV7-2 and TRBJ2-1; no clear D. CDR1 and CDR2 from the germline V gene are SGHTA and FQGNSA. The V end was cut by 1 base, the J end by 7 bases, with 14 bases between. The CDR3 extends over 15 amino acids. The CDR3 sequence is CASSLVSTVFNEQFF. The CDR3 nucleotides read TGTGCCAGCAGCTTAGTCTCCACCGTTTTTAATGAGCAGTTCTTC.

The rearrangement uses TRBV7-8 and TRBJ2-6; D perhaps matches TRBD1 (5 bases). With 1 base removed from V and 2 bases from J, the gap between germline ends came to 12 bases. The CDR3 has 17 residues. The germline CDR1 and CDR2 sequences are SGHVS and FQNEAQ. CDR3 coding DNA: TGTGCCAGCAGCTTAGGTATGGGGCGGACTGGGGCCAACGTCCTGACTTTC. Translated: CASSLGMGRTGANVLTF.

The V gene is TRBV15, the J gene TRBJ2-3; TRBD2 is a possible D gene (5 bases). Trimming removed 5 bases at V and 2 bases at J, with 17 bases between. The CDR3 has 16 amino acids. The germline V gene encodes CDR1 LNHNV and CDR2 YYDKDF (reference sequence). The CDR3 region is CATSPRGSALTDTQYF. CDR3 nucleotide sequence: TGTGCCACCAGCCCCCGAGGGAGCGCGCTCACAGATACGCAGTATTTT.

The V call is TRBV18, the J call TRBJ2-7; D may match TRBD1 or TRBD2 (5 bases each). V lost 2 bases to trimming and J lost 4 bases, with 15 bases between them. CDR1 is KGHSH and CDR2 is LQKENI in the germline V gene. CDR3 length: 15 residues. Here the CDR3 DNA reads TGTGCCAGCTCACCAACCGGGACGAGGGAGTACGAGCAGTACTTC. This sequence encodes CASSPTGTREYEQYF. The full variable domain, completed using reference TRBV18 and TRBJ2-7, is NAGVMQNPRHLVRRRGQEARLRCSPMKGHSHVYWYRQLPEEGLKFMVYLQKENIIDESGMPKERFSAEFPKEGPSILRIQQVVRGDSAAYFCASSPTGTREYEQYFGPGTRLTVT.

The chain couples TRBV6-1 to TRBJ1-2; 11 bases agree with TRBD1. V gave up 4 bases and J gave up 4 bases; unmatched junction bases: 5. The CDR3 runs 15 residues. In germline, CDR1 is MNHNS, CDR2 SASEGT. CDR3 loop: CASSVPDRGLYGYTF. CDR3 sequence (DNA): TGTGCCAGCAGTGTCCCGGACAGGGGGCTCTATGGCTACACCTTC.

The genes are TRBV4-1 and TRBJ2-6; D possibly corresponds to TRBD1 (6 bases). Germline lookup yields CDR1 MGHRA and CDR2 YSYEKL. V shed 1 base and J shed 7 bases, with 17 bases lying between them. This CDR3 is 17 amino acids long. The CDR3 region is CASSQGMAQGRANVLTF. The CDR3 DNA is TGCGCCAGCAGCCAAGGAATGGCACAGGGCAGAGCCAACGTCCTGACTTTC.

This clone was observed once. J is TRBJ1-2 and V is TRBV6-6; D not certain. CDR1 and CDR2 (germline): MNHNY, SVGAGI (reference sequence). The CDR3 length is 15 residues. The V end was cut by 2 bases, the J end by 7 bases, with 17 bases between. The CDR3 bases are TGTGCCAGCAGTTACGTGGGCGGGGTAGGTGGTGGCTACACCTTC. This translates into CASSYVGGVGGGYTF.

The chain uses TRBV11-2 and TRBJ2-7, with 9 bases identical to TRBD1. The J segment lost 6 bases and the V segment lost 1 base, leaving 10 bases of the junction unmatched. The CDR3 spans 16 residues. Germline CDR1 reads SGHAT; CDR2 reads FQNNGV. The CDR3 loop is CASSLVITGGGGEQYF. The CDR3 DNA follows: TGTGCCAGCAGCTTAGTAATCACAGGGGGCGGAGGCGAGCAGTACTTC.

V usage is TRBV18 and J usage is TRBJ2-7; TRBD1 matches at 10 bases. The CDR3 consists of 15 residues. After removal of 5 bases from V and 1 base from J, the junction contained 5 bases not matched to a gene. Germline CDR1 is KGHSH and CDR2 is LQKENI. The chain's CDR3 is CASSVGQGFSYEQYF. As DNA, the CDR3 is TGTGCCAGCTCAGTGGGACAGGGGTTTTCCTACGAGCAGTACTTC.

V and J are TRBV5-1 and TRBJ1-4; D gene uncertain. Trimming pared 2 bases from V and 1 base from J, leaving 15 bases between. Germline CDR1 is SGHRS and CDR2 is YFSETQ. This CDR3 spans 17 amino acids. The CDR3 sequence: CASSFGRSPITNEKLFF. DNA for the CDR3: TGCGCCAGCAGCTTTGGGCGGTCACCGATAACTAATGAAAAACTGTTTTTT.

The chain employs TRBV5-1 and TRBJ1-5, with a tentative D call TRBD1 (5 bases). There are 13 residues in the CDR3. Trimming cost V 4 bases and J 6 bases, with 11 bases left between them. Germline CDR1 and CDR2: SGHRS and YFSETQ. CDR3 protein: CASSSMGPQPQHF. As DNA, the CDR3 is TGCGCCAGCAGCAGTATGGGGCCTCAGCCCCAGCATTTT.

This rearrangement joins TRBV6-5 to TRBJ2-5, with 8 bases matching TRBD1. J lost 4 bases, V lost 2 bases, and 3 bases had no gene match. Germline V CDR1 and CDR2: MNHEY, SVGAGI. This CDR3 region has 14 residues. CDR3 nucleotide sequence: TGTGCCAGCAGTTACCGACAGGGGAGAGAGACCCAGTACTTC. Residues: CASSYRQGRETQYF.

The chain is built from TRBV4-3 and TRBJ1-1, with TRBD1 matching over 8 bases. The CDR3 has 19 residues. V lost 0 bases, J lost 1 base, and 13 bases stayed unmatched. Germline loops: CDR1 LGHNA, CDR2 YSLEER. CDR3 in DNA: TGCGCCAGCAGCCAAGAGGGCGGCAGGGGGCGATTATGGAACACTGAAGCTTTCTTT. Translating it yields CASSQEGGRGRLWNTEAFF.

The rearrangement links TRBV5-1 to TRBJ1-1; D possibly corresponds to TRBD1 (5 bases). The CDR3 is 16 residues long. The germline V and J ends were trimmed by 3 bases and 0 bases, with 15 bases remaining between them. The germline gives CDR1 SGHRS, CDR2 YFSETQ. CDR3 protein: CASSWGGSRMNTEAFF. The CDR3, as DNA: TGCGCCAGCAGCTGGGGGGGTTCTCGCATGAACACTGAAGCTTTCTTT.

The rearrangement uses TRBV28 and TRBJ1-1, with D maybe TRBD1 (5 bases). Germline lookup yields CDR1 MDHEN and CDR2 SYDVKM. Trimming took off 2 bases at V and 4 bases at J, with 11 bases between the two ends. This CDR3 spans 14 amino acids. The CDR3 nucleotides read TGTGCCAGCAGTTTAGGGACGGGGACCACTGAAGCTTTCTTT. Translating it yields CASSLGTGTTEAFF.

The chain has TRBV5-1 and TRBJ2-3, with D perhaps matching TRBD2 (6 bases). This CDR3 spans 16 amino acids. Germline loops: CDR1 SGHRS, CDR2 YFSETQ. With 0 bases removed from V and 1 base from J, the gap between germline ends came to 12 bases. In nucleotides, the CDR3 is TGCGCCAGCAGCTTGGGCGGGGCGGGTGGCACAGATACGCAGTATTTT. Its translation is CASSLGGAGGTDTQYF. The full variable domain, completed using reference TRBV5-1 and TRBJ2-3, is KAGVTQTPRYLIKTRGQQVTLSCSPISGHRSVSWYQQTPGQGLQFLFEYFSETQRNKGNFPGRFSGRQFSNSRSEMNVSTLELGDSALYLCASSLGGAGGTDTQYFGPGTRLTVL.

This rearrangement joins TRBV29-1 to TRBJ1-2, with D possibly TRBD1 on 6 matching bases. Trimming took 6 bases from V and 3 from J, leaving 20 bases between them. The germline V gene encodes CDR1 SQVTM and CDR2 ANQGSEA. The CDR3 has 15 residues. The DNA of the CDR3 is TGCAGCGTGGGAGACAGGCGCCTTTGGGACTATGGCTACACCTTC. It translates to CSVGDRRLWDYGYTF. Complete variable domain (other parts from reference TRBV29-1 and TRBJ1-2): SAVISQKPSRDICQRGTSLTIQCQVDSQVTMMFWYRQQPGQSLTLIATANQGSEATYESGFVIDKFPISRPNLTFSTLTVSNMSPEDSSIYLCSVGDRRLWDYGYTFGSGTRLTVV.